These 30 T cell receptor beta chains were all obtained from the same sample, sequenced in a study of response to subunit inactivated influenza vaccine. TCRdb redid the calling of the RT-PCR reads with MiXCR, one entry per CDR3 protein. The data contain more than 700,000 distinct CDR3 sequences, 21% of them seen just once; the ten biggest clones take up 10% to 13%. The input for sequencing was PBMCs from blood, taken less than 6 days after vaccination. The receptor set was obtained from a man aged 50-60 years who received an inactivated influenza vaccine.

This clonotype appeared a few times. This rearrangement joins TRBV20-1 to TRBJ1-6; D call uncertain. The CDR3 is made up of 15 amino acids. The germline V gene encodes CDR1 DFQATT and CDR2 SNEGSKA (reference sequence). The V end lost 1 base, the J end lost 2 bases, and 9 bases lay between the germline ends. The CDR3 protein is CSARAGVTYNSPLHF. The DNA for the CDR3 is TGCAGTGCTAGAGCCGGGGTGACCTATAATTCACCCCTCCACTTT.

This clonotype has more than one count but fewer than ten. The rearrangement uses TRBV10-3 and TRBJ1-5; the D gene is possibly TRBD1 (6 bases). Per the germline V gene, CDR1 is ENHRY and CDR2 is SYGVKD. The CDR3 length is 13 residues. Trimming shortened V by 10 bases and J by 0 bases, and 10 bases separated the two germline ends. DNA for the CDR3: TGTGCCACAAACAGGGATAGCAATCAGCCCCAGCATTTT. It translates to CATNRDSNQPQHF.

This clonotype has more than one count but fewer than ten. This rearrangement joins TRBV7-2 to TRBJ1-2; D unresolved. Trimming left V 1 base short and J 8 bases short, with 11 bases between. In germline, CDR1 is SGHTA, CDR2 FQGNSA. The CDR3 sequence is 13 residues long. This CDR3 reads CASSLDRARGYTF. The CDR3 DNA sequence: TGTGCCAGCAGCTTAGACAGAGCCCGGGGCTACACCTTC.

The V call is TRBV5-1, the J call TRBJ1-5; 8 bases match TRBD1. The CDR3 consists of 16 residues. V lost 4 bases to trimming and J lost 0 bases; unmatched junction nucleotides: 6. Germline values: CDR1 SGHRS, CDR2 YFSETQ. CDR3 coding DNA: TGCGCCAGCAGCGAAGGGACAGGAGATAGCAATCAGCCCCAGCATTTT. Translated: CASSEGTGDSNQPQHF.

This clonotype was observed a few times. The V gene is TRBV4-2, the J gene TRBJ1-6; D remains unclear. Germline V gene lookup returns CDR1 LGHNA and CDR2 YNFKEQ. The germline V and J ends were trimmed by 3 bases and 8 bases, with 14 bases remaining between them. The CDR3 contains 15 residues. The CDR3 bases are TGTGCCAGCAGCCATCCGGGCCGGCAGGATTCACCCCTCCACTTT. Its translation: CASSHPGRQDSPLHF.

This clonotype has just a few counts. J is TRBJ1-5 and V is TRBV4-1; 9 bases match TRBD1. Germline values: CDR1 MGHRA, CDR2 YSYEKL. The CDR3 loop spans 16 amino acids. The J segment lost 8 bases and the V segment lost 0 bases, leaving 8 bases of the junction unmatched. This chain's CDR3 is CASSQDPGTGKEPQHF. The CDR3 DNA is TGCGCCAGCAGCCAAGATCCGGGGACAGGGAAGGAGCCCCAGCATTTT.

The chain links TRBV5-1 to TRBJ2-5, with a weak D call TRBD2 (7 bases). The CDR3 has 15 residues. Germline V gene sequence: CDR1 SGHRS, CDR2 YFSETQ. V lost 4 bases, J lost 5 bases, and 18 bases lay in between. CDR3 region: CASSPGGAKLETQYF. CDR3 bases: TGCGCCAGCAGCCCTGGGGGGGCCAAACTCGAGACCCAGTACTTC.

The table lists this clonotype with a few counts. This sequence joins TRBV4-3 and TRBJ2-3; perhaps D is TRBD1 or TRBD2 (5 bases each). With 5 bases removed from V and 1 base from J, the gap between germline ends came to 10 bases. Germline V gene sequence: CDR1 LGHNA, CDR2 YSLEER. The CDR3 totals 14 residues. CDR3 coding DNA: TGCGCCAGCAGCAAGGGACCGCGCACAGATACGCAGTATTTT. Translating it yields CASSKGPRTDTQYF.

The J gene is TRBJ1-1, the V gene TRBV2; D gene unclear. The germline V gene has CDR1 SNHLY and CDR2 FYNNEI. CDR3 size: 15 residues. V lost 7 bases to trimming and J lost 0 bases, with 15 bases between them. The CDR3: CASTYQAGLNTEAFF. The CDR3 region has the DNA TGTGCCAGCACCTACCAGGCGGGATTGAACACTGAAGCTTTCTTT.

The rearrangement joins TRBV7-2 to TRBJ1-5; unclear D gene. Germline values: CDR1 SGHTA, CDR2 FQGNSA. With 2 bases removed from V and 0 bases from J, the gap between germline ends came to 14 bases. The CDR3 totals 17 residues. CDR3 sequence (DNA): TGTGCCAGCAGCTTAAGTACGGTGCTTTATAGCAATCAGCCCCAGCATTTT. Residues: CASSLSTVLYSNQPQHF.

This clonotype was detected ten times or more. The rearrangement links TRBV7-3 to TRBJ2-3; TRBD1 matches 8 bases. CDR3 length: 14 amino acids. After removal of 5 bases from V and 2 bases from J, the junction contained 3 bases not matched to a gene. The V gene's germline CDR1 is SGHTA and CDR2 FQGTGA. The CDR3 spells CASSTDRATDTQYF. CDR3 bases: TGTGCCAGCAGCACGGACAGGGCCACAGATACGCAGTATTTT.

This clonotype has only a few counts. The chain employs TRBV7-9 and TRBJ2-5, with D possibly called TRBD1 or TRBD2 (5 bases each). Germline V gene lookup returns CDR1 SEHNR and CDR2 FQNEAQ (reference sequence). V lost 1 base and J lost 5, with 20 bases in between. The CDR3 totals 17 residues. CDR3 sequence reads: CASSLVPWNRRRETQYF. The CDR3 nucleotides read TGTGCCAGCAGCTTAGTCCCATGGAACAGGCGGAGGGAGACCCAGTACTTC.

The J gene is TRBJ2-1, the V gene TRBV4-1; possible D gene TRBD2, 5 bases. Trimming stripped 1 base from V and 2 bases from J, with 12 bases between. This CDR3 has 16 amino acids. Germline V gene lookup returns CDR1 MGHRA and CDR2 YSYEKL. In DNA, the CDR3 is TGCGCCAGCAGCCAAGGGACGGACTTAGCCTACAATGAGCAGTTCTTC. Encoded protein: CASSQGTDLAYNEQFF.

The V call is TRBV5-6, the J call TRBJ2-5; the D is unclear. Germline V gene sequence: CDR1 SGHDT, CDR2 YYEEEE. V was shortened by 4 bases and J by 5 bases, with 18 bases between the two germline ends. The CDR3 sequence is 15 residues long. This chain's CDR3 is CASSPSHSPYETQYF. The CDR3 DNA sequence: TGTGCCAGCAGCCCGTCTCACAGTCCCTATGAGACCCAGTACTTC.

This clonotype occurred a few times. The V and J genes are TRBV20-1 and TRBJ1-1; tentative D call: TRBD1 (5 bases). Germline V gene lookup returns CDR1 DFQATT and CDR2 SNEGSKA (reference sequence). There are 14 residues in the CDR3. Between the trimmed V and J ends, which lost 0 bases and 1 base, there was a span of 9 bases. The CDR3 here is CSARDLTANTEAFF. The CDR3 region has the DNA TGCAGTGCTAGAGATTTGACAGCGAACACTGAAGCTTTCTTT.

This clonotype was observed many times. The chain carries TRBV15 and TRBJ2-7, with TRBD2 as a possible D gene (5 bases). The CDR3 is made up of 15 amino acids. The germline CDR1 and CDR2 sequences are LNHNV and YYDKDF (reference sequence). V lost 0 bases and J lost 2, with 11 bases in between. The CDR3 region has the DNA TGTGCCACCAGCAGAGATCCGGGAAACACCTACGAGCAGTACTTC. Its translation is CATSRDPGNTYEQYF.

The chain joins TRBV7-8 to TRBJ1-1; D is ambiguous. V lost 1 base, J lost 5 bases, and 8 bases lay in between. CDR1 and CDR2 (germline): SGHVS, FQNEAQ. The CDR3 covers 13 residues. The CDR3 here is CASSLGGCTEAFF. DNA of the CDR3: TGTGCCAGCAGCTTAGGGGGTTGTACTGAAGCTTTCTTT. The full variable domain, in which reference TRBV7-8 and TRBJ1-1 provide the parts outside the CDR3, is GAGVSQSPRYKVAKRGQDVALRCDPISGHVSLFWYQQALGQGPEFLTYFQNEAQLDKSGLPSDRFFAERPEGSVSTLKIQRTQQEDSAVYLCASSLGGCTEAFFGQGTRLTVV.

This chain joins TRBV7-9 and TRBJ2-7, with 8 bases aligning to TRBD1. The germline gives CDR1 SEHNR, CDR2 FQNEAQ (reference sequence). V shed 3 bases, J shed 5 bases, and the junction held 6 bases outside the gene matches. The CDR3 contains 14 residues. CDR3 sequence (DNA): TGTGCCAGCAGCTTTTTCGGGACAGGACACGAGCAGTACTTC. Translation gives CASSFFGTGHEQYF.

J is TRBJ1-1 and V is TRBV5-6; D not certain. The ends were cut back, 5 bases at V and 3 bases at J, with 8 bases in the middle. The V gene's germline CDR1 is SGHDT and CDR2 YYEEEE. This CDR3 comprises 12 residues. The CDR3 loop reads CASRVLDTEAFF. The DNA of the CDR3 is TGTGCCAGCAGGGTCTTAGACACTGAAGCTTTCTTT.

The J gene is TRBJ2-7, the V gene TRBV25-1; D gene unclear. Deletions cut 5 bases from V and 3 bases from J, with 11 bases between. This CDR3 is 13 amino acids long. Looked up from germline, CDR1 is MGHDK and CDR2 is SYGVNS. The CDR3 region is CASSKTRSYEQYF. The CDR3 DNA reads as TGTGCCAGCAGTAAGACCAGGAGCTACGAGCAGTACTTC.

At least ten counts were recorded for this clonotype. The chain couples TRBV2 to TRBJ1-6, with TRBD1 identical over 7 bases. Germline V CDR1 and CDR2: SNHLY, FYNNEI. The junction had 9 bases not matched to a gene; V was cut back by 4 bases and J by 9 bases. The CDR3 covers 15 residues. CDR3 sequence: CASSGGQWIGSPLHF. In DNA form, the CDR3 reads TGTGCCAGCAGTGGGGGACAGTGGATAGGTTCACCCCTCCACTTT.

Written as DNA, the CDR3 is TGTGCCACCAGTGATTCGGGACTGTTGAGCTCCTACAATGAGCAGTTCTTC. Its translation is CATSDSGLLSSYNEQFF. The chain couples TRBV24-1 to TRBJ2-1, with D possibly matching TRBD2 (6 bases). Germline CDR1 is KGHDR and CDR2 is SFDVKD. V lost 2 bases and J lost 0, with 13 bases in between. The CDR3 runs to 17 residues.

This clonotype was observed a few times. This rearrangement joins TRBV12-3 or TRBV12-4 to TRBJ1-1, with 10 positions matching TRBD1. Trimming at V came to 9 bases and at J to 5 bases, leaving 6 bases not matched to a gene. The CDR3 is 13 amino acids. In DNA, the CDR3 is TGTGCCAGTCGGGGACAGGGGAGGACTGAAGCTTTCTTT. Its translation: CASRGQGRTEAFF.

This rearrangement joins TRBV4-1 to TRBJ1-4, with D maybe TRBD1 (5 bases). Trimming stripped 3 bases from V and 7 bases from J, with 18 bases between. This CDR3 has 16 residues. The V gene's germline CDR1 is MGHRA and CDR2 YSYEKL. CDR3 loop: CASSQTLTAYGEKLFF. CDR3 coding DNA: TGCGCCAGCAGCCAGACACTGACAGCTTACGGTGAAAAACTGTTTTTT.

This clonotype came up a few times. The CDR3 is CATSHRPSYEQYF. For the CDR3, the DNA is TGTGCCACCAGCCACAGGCCCTCCTACGAGCAGTACTTC. The rearrangement joins TRBV15 to TRBJ2-7; TRBD1 might be the D (5 bases). Germline CDR1 and CDR2: LNHNV and YYDKDF (reference sequence). V gave up 5 bases and J gave up 0 bases, with 8 bases separating them. This CDR3 is 13 amino acids long.

V usage is TRBV12-3 or TRBV12-4 and J usage is TRBJ2-3; 9 nucleotides agree with TRBD1. The V gene end was trimmed by 6 bases and the J gene end by 4 bases; junction bases not matched to a gene: 5. This CDR3 has 14 residues. The chain's CDR3 is CASRYRGLADTQYF. In DNA form, the CDR3 reads TGTGCCAGCAGATACAGGGGGCTGGCAGATACGCAGTATTTT.

The chain uses TRBV30 and TRBJ2-1, with D perhaps TRBD2 (6 bases). The V end was cut by 2 bases, the J end by 9 bases, with 8 bases between. The CDR3 has 11 amino acids. The germline gives CDR1 GTSNPN, CDR2 SVGIG (reference sequence). The CDR3 nucleotides read TGTGCCTGGAGTATCGGGGGTGAGCAGTTCTTC. It is translated as CAWSIGGEQFF. The entire variable domain, with the rest obtained from reference TRBV30 and TRBJ2-1, is as follows: SQTIHQWPATLVQPVGSPLSLECTVEGTSNPNLYWYRQAAGRGLQLLFYSVGIGQISSEVPQNLSASRPQDRQFILSSKKLLLSDSGFYLCAWSIGGEQFFGPGTRLTVL.

The chain recombines TRBV5-1 with TRBJ2-5, with TRBD2 matching over 13 bases. There are 17 residues in the CDR3. V shed 4 bases and J 4 bases; nucleotides not matched to a gene: 10. The germline V gene encodes CDR1 SGHRS and CDR2 YFSETQ. The CDR3 DNA reads TGCGCCAGCAGCAGGACTAGCGGGAGAGAAGTGGCAGAGACCCAGTACTTC. Protein product: CASSRTSGREVAETQYF.

This sequence joins TRBV9 and TRBJ2-5, with D possibly matching TRBD2 (5 bases). The germline CDR1 and CDR2 sequences are SGDLS and YYNGEE. V was clipped by 3 bases and J by 0 bases, with 6 bases between them. The CDR3 runs to 13 residues. CDR3 coding DNA: TGTGCCAGCAGCGCGGACTACCAAGAGACCCAGTACTTC. It encodes CASSADYQETQYF.

This clonotype was counted a few times. This chain links TRBV11-2 with TRBJ2-5, with 8 bases identical to TRBD2. With 0 bases clipped from V and 1 base from J, the junction kept 7 bases outside the gene matches. The length of the CDR3 is 17 residues. The germline V gene has CDR1 SGHAT and CDR2 FQNNGV. CDR3 protein: CASSLDRLAYLQETQYF. The CDR3 nucleotides read TGTGCCAGCAGCTTAGACCGACTAGCGTACCTCCAAGAGACCCAGTACTTC. Full variable domain (outside the CDR3, taken from reference TRBV11-2 and TRBJ2-5): EAGVAQSPRYKIIEKRQSVAFWCNPISGHATLYWYQQILGQGPKLLIQFQNNGVVDDSQLPKDRFSAERLKGVDSTLKIQPAKLEDSAVYLCASSLDRLAYLQETQYFGPGTRLLVL.